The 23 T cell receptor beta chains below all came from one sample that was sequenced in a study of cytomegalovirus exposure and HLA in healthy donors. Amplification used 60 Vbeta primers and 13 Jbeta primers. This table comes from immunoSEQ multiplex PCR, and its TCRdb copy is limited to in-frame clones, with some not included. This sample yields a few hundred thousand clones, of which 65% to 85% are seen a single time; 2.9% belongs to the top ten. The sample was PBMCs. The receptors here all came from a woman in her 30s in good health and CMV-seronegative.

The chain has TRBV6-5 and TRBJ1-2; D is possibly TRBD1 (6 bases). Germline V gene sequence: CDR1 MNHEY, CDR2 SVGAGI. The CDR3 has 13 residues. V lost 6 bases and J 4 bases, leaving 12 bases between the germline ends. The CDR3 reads CASRHRESYGYTF. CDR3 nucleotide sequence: TGTGCCAGCAGACACAGGGAGAGCTATGGCTACACCTTC.

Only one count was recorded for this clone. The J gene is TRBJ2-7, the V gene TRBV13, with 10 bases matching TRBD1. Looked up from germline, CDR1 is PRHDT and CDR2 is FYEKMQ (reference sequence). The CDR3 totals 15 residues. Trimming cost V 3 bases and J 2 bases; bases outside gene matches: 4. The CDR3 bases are TGTGCCAGCAGCTTCACTGGGACAGGGGCCTACGAGCAGTACTTC. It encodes CASSFTGTGAYEQYF.

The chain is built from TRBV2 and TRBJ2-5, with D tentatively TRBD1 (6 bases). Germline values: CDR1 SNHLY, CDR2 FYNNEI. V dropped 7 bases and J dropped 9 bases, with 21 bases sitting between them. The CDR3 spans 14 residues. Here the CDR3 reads CASIGTTARLSQYF. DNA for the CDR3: TGTGCCAGCATTGGGACAACTGCTAGGTTGTCCCAGTACTTC.

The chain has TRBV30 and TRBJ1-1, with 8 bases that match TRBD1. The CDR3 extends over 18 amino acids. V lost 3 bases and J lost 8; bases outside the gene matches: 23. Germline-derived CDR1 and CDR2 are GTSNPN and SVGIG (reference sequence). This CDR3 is CAWRLGLQGGQGRWEAFF. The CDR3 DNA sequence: TGTGCCTGGAGGCTAGGGCTACAGGGCGGACAGGGAAGGTGGGAAGCTTTCTTT.

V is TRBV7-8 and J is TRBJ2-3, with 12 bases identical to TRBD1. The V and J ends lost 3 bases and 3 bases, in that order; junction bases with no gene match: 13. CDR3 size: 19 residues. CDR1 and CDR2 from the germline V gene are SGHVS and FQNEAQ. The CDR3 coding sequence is TGTGCCAGCAGCTTGGGACAGGGGGCTCGGTTTTACTCTACAGATACGCAGTATTTT. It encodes CASSLGQGARFYSTDTQYF. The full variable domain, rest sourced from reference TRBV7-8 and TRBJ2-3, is GAGVSQSPRYKVAKRGQDVALRCDPISGHVSLFWYQQALGQGPEFLTYFQNEAQLDKSGLPSDRFFAERPEGSVSTLKIQRTQQEDSAVYLCASSLGQGARFYSTDTQYFGPGTRLTVL.

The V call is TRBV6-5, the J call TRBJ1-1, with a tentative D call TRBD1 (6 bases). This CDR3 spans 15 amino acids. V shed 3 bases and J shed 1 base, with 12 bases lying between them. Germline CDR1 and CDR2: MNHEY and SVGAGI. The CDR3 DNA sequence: TGTGCCAGCAGTTATTTCGCAGGGGCGAACACTGAAGCTTTCTTT. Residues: CASSYFAGANTEAFF.

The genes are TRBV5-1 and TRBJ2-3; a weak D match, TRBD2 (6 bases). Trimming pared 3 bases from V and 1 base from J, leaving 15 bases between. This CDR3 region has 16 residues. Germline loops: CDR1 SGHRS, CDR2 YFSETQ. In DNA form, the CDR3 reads TGCGCCAGCAGCTCACTGGGGCGGGACCGCACAGATACGCAGTATTTT. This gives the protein CASSSLGRDRTDTQYF.

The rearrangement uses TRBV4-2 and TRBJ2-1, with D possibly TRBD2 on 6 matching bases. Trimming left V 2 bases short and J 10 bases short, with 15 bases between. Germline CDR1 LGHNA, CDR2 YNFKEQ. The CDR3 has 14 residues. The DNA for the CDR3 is TGTGCCAGCAGCCAAACTGAGATTGGGGGGGAGCAGTTCTTC. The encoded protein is CASSQTEIGGEQFF.

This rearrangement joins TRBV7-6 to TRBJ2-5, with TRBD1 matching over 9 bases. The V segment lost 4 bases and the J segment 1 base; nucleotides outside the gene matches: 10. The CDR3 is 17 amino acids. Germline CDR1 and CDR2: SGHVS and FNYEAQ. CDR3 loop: CASSSFRDRDRQETQYF. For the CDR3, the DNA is TGTGCCAGCAGCTCTTTCCGGGACAGGGATCGCCAAGAGACCCAGTACTTC. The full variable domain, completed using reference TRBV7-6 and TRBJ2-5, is GAGVSQSPRYKVTKRGQDVALRCDPISGHVSLYWYRQALGQGPEFLTYFNYEAQQDKSGLPNDRFSAERPEGSISTLTIQRTEQRDSAMYRCASSSFRDRDRQETQYFGPGTRLLVL.

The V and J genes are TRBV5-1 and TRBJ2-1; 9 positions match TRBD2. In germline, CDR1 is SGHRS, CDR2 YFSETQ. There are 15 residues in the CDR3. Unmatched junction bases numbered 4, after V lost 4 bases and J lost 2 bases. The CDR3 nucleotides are TGCGCCAGCAGCAATAGCGGGGGACCCTACAATGAGCAGTTCTTC. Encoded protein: CASSNSGGPYNEQFF.

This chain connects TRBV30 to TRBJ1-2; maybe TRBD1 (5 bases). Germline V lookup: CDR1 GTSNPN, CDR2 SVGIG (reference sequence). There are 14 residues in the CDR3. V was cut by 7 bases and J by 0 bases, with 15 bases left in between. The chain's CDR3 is CAFSLGTPNYGYTF. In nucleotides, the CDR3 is TGTGCCTTCTCTCTCGGGACTCCTAACTATGGCTACACCTTC.

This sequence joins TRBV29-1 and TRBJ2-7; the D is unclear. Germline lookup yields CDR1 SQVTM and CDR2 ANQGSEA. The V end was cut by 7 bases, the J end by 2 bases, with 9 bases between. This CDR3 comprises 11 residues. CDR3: CSANSPYEQYF. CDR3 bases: TGCAGCGCCAACAGTCCCTACGAGCAGTACTTC.

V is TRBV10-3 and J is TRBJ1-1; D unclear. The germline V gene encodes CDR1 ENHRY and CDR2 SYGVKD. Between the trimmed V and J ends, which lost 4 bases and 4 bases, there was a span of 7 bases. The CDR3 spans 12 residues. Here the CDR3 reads CAISVGGTEAFF. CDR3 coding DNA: TGTGCCATCAGTGTGGGAGGCACTGAAGCTTTCTTT.

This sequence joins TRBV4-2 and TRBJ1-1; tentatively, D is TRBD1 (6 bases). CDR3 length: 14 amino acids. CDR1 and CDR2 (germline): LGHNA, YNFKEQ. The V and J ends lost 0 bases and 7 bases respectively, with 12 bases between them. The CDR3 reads CASSQDHRDGEAFF. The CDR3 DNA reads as TGTGCCAGCAGCCAAGATCACAGGGACGGTGAAGCTTTCTTT.

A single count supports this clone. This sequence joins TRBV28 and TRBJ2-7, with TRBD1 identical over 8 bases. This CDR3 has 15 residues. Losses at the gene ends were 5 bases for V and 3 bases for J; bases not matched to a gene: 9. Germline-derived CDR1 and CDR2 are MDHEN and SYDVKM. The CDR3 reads CASSEVGTGNYEQYF. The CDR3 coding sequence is TGTGCCAGCAGTGAGGTTGGGACAGGCAACTACGAGCAGTACTTC. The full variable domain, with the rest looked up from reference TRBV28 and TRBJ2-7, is DVKVTQSSRYLVKRTGEKVFLECVQDMDHENMFWYRQDPGLGLRLIYFSYDVKMKEKGDIPEGYSVSREKKERFSLILESASTNQTSMYLCASSEVGTGNYEQYFGPGTRLTVT.

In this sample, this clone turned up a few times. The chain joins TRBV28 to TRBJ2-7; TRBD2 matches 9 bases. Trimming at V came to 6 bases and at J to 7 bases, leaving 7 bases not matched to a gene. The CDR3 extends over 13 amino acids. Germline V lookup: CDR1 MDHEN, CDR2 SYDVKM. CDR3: CASRLAGLVEQYF. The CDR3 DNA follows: TGTGCCAGCAGGCTAGCGGGACTTGTGGAGCAGTACTTC.

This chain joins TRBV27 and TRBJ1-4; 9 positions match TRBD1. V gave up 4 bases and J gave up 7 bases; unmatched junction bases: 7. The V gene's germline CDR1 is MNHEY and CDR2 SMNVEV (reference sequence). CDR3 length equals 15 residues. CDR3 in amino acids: CASSSQGAGGEKLFF. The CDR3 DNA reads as TGTGCCAGCAGTTCACAGGGGGCGGGTGGTGAAAAACTGTTTTTT.

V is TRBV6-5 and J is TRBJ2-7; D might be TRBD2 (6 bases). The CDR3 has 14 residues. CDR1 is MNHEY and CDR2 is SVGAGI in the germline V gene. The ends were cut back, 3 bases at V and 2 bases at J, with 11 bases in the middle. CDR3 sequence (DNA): TGTGCCAGCAGTTATGCGGGGCCCCCCTACGAGCAGTACTTC. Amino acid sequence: CASSYAGPPYEQYF.

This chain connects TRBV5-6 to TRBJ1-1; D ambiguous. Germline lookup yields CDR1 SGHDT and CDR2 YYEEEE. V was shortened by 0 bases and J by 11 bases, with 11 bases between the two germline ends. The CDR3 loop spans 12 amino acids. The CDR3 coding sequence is TGTGCCAGCAGCTTGGCGTTAGGAGTCGCTTTCTTT. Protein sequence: CASSLALGVAFF.

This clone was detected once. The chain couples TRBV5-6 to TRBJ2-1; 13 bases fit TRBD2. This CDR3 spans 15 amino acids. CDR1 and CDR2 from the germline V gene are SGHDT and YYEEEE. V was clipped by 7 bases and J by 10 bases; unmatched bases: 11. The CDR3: CASWPGLAGPSEQFF. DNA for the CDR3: TGTGCCAGCTGGCCGGGACTAGCGGGGCCGAGCGAGCAGTTCTTC.

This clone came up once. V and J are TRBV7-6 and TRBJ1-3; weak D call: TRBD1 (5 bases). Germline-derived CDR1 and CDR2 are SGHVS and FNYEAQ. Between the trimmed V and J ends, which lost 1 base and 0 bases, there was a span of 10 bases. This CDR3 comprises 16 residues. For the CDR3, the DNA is TGTGCCAGCAGCTTAGGCACAACAGGCTCTGGAAACACCATATATTTT. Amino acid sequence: CASSLGTTGSGNTIYF.

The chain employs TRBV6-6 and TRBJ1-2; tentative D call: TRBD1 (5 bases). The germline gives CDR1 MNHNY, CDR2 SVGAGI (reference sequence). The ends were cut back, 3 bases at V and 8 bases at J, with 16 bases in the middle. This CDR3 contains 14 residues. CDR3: CASSYSGGIMGYTF. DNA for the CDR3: TGTGCCAGCAGTTATTCGGGGGGTATAATGGGCTACACCTTC.

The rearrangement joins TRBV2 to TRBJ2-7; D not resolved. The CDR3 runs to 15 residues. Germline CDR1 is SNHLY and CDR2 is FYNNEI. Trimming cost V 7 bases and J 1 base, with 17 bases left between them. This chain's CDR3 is CASTPRLGRSYEQYF. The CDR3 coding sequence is TGTGCCAGCACCCCAAGGTTGGGCCGTTCCTACGAGCAGTACTTC.